These T cell receptor beta chains were read from a single sample in a study of cytomegalovirus exposure and HLA in healthy donors. Some clones are missing from TCRdb's copy, which holds only in-frame ones; the method was immunoSEQ multiplex PCR. The sample records over 110,000 clones, around 73% being singletons. Sample: PBMCs. These receptors came from a middle-aged woman in good health and CMV-seronegative. CDR3s include the opening cysteine and the closing phenylalanine or tryptophan. A D gene is named only where the DNA matches it firmly. Rows may omit the clone size; those that give it use once, few, many or a size class.

len,j_gene,d_gene,v_gene,abundance,CDR3aa,CDR3nt
18,TRBJ2-1,TRBD1,TRBV5-4,once,CASSLGPPRGQASNEQFF,TGTGCCAGCAGCTTGGGGCCCCCACGAGGACAGGCGTCGAATGAGCAGTTCTTC
16,TRBJ1-6,NA,TRBV4-1,few,CASSQEARGFNSPLHF,TGCGCCAGCAGCCAAGAAGCGCGGGGCTTTAATTCACCCCTCCACTTT
14,TRBJ1-6,TRBD1,TRBV6-5,NA,CASSTGQGSFTLHF,TGTGCCAGCAGTACCGGACAGGGATCATTCACCCTCCACTTT
11,TRBJ1-3,NA,TRBV19,NA,CASIAGNTIYF,TGTGCCAGTATCGCTGGAAACACCATATATTTT
16,TRBJ2-3,TRBD2,TRBV19,NA,CASSIDLAGYTDTQYF,TGTGCCAGTAGTATAGATCTAGCGGGATACACAGATACGCAGTATTTT
16,TRBJ2-1,TRBD2,TRBV13,NA,CASSIRTSGPYNEQFF,TGTGCCAGCAGCATAAGGACTAGCGGGCCCTACAATGAGCAGTTCTTC
16,TRBJ2-5,NA,TRBV29-1,NA,CTIRGAAVEYQETQYF,TGCACCATCCGCGGCGCGGCAGTTGAATACCAAGAGACCCAGTACTTC
13,TRBJ2-1,NA,TRBV5-1,NA,CASSLTADNEQFF,TGCGCCAGCAGCTTGACAGCAGACAATGAGCAGTTCTTC
18,TRBJ2-1,TRBD2,TRBV5-1,NA,CASSFGLVRDLGGHEQFF,TGCGCCAGCAGTTTCGGACTAGTTCGAGATCTCGGCGGACATGAGCAGTTCTTC
13,TRBJ2-7,NA,TRBV2,few,CASSDGGRYEQYF,TGTGCCAGCAGTGATGGGGGCCGCTACGAGCAGTACTTC
12,TRBJ1-2,NA,TRBV5-6,NA,CASSPGGCGYTF,TGTGCCAGCAGCCCGGGGGGTTGTGGCTACACCTTC
15,TRBJ1-6,NA,TRBV4-1,NA,CASSQDGQGGSPLHF,TGCGCCAGCAGCCAAGATGGTCAGGGAGGGTCACCCCTCCACTTT
12,TRBJ1-1,NA,TRBV4-1,NA,CASSQEETEAFF,TGCGCCAGCAGCCAGGAGGAGACTGAAGCTTTCTTT
13,TRBJ1-2,NA,TRBV7-2,once,CASSIDRGYGYTF,TGTGCCAGCAGCATCGACAGAGGCTATGGCTACACCTTC
15,TRBJ2-2,NA,TRBV7-2,NA,CASSLALTNTGELFF,TGTGCCAGCAGCTTAGCCCTTACTAACACCGGGGAGCTGTTTTTT
17,TRBJ1-2,NA,TRBV27,NA,CASSLSISGQASYGYTF,TGTGCCAGCAGTTTATCGATCTCGGGACAAGCGTCCTATGGCTACACCTTC
15,TRBJ2-1,TRBD2,TRBV18,once,CASSPPSGGAGEQFF,TGTGCCAGCTCACCCCCTAGCGGGGGGGCCGGTGAGCAGTTCTTC
14,TRBJ2-3,NA,TRBV4-2,NA,CASSQGLGDDTQYF,TGTGCCAGCAGCCAAGGACTAGGGGACGATACGCAGTATTTT
15,TRBJ2-1,TRBD1,TRBV6-5,NA,CASRRDRGPYNEQFF,TGTGCCAGCAGACGCGACAGGGGGCCCTACAATGAGCAGTTCTTC
15,TRBJ1-4,NA,TRBV7-9,NA,CASIPITGRDEKLFF,TGTGCCAGCATTCCGATAACAGGACGAGATGAAAAACTGTTTTTT
17,TRBJ1-5,NA,TRBV19,NA,CASSIFEGDYSNQPQHF,TGTGCCAGTAGTATATTTGAAGGGGACTATAGCAATCAGCCCCAGCATTTT
16,TRBJ2-3,TRBD2,TRBV7-9,NA,CASSPSRLADTDTQYF,TGTGCCAGCAGCCCCTCAAGGCTAGCGGACACAGATACGCAGTATTTT
19,TRBJ2-6,TRBD2,TRBV18,NA,CASSPRLAGGLSGANVLTF,TGTGCCAGCTCACCGAGACTAGCGGGGGGCCTCTCTGGGGCCAACGTCCTGACTTTC
15,TRBJ1-3,NA,TRBV11-2,NA,CASSLVGGSGNTIYF,TGTGCCAGCAGCTTAGTAGGGGGCTCTGGAAACACCATATATTTT
14,TRBJ1-2,NA,TRBV5-4,NA,CASSLGERGYGYTF,TGTGCCAGCAGCTTGGGAGAGCGTGGCTATGGCTACACCTTC
14,TRBJ1-2,TRBD1,TRBV29-1,NA,CSVEDWDRDYGYTF,TGCAGCGTTGAAGATTGGGACAGAGACTATGGCTACACCTTC
15,TRBJ1-4,NA,TRBV7-2,NA,CASSTDRWGSEKLFF,TGTGCCAGCAGCACCGACAGGTGGGGGAGCGAAAAACTGTTTTTT
13,TRBJ1-1,NA,TRBV7-9,once,CASSLREDTEAFF,TGTGCCAGCAGCTTAAGAGAAGACACTGAAGCTTTCTTT
15,TRBJ1-2,TRBD1,TRBV5-1,NA,CASSLAGQGEGGYTF,TGCGCCAGCAGCTTGGCCGGACAGGGCGAGGGCGGCTACACCTTC
18,TRBJ1-5,TRBD1,TRBV25-1,NA,CASSAQTGSVGSNQPQHF,TGTGCCAGCAGCGCTCAGACAGGGTCCGTTGGTAGCAATCAGCCCCAGCATTTT
16,TRBJ2-5,TRBD2,TRBV19,NA,CASSGLAGGLQETQYF,TGTGCCAGTAGTGGACTTGCGGGGGGACTCCAAGAGACCCAGTACTTC